These 18 T cell receptor beta chains were all obtained from the same sample, sequenced in a study of T cells after yellow fever vaccination. TCRdb re-analysed the 5' RACE reads in MiXCR, keeping a single row per CDR3 protein. The table records a few hundred thousand distinct CDR3 sequences, roughly a sixth of them present only once. The sample was PBMCs, taken around 5 days after the first yellow fever vaccination. The source of these receptors is a man younger than 30 who received the YFV17D yellow fever vaccine.

This clonotype was observed a few times. The CDR3 DNA is TGTGCCAGCAGCCATCCACGTAGGGGCCTCGAGTTTACAGGGGAAGAGACCCAGTACTTC. Translating gives CASSHPRRGLEFTGEETQYF. The chain joins TRBV3-1 to TRBJ2-5; 7 bases align to TRBD1. V gave up 3 bases and J gave up 3 bases; unmatched junction bases: 22. The length of the CDR3 is 20 residues. From germline, CDR1 is LGHDT and CDR2 YNNKEL (reference sequence).

The table lists this clonotype with a few counts. In nucleotides, the CDR3 is TGTGCCAGCAGCCCTGGACCGTTAGGCGATGAGCAGTTCTTC. Protein sequence: CASSPGPLGDEQFF. V usage is TRBV5-5 and J usage is TRBJ2-1; D gene ambiguous. The CDR3 consists of 14 residues. CDR1 SGHKS and CDR2 YYEKEE come from the germline V gene (reference sequence). Between the trimmed V and J ends, which lost 4 bases and 8 bases, there was a span of 16 bases.

The chain links TRBV7-6 to TRBJ2-5, with 7 bases identical to TRBD1. J was trimmed by 4 bases and V by 5 bases; bases with no gene match: 7. This CDR3 contains 14 residues. Germline V CDR1 and CDR2: SGHVS, FNYEAQ. In nucleotides, the CDR3 is TGTGCCAGCAGCCTCCTTACAGGGGCAGAGACCCAGTACTTC. It codes for CASSLLTGAETQYF.

The rearrangement uses TRBV5-1 and TRBJ1-2; D is perhaps TRBD1 (6 bases). With 5 bases removed from V and 0 bases from J, the gap between germline ends came to 14 bases. The CDR3 has 15 residues. Germline V lookup: CDR1 SGHRS, CDR2 YFSETQ. The CDR3 here is CASSYATGANYGYTF. CDR3 bases: TGCGCCAGCAGTTATGCGACAGGAGCTAACTATGGCTACACCTTC. Variable domain in full (rest from reference TRBV5-1 and TRBJ1-2): KAGVTQTPRYLIKTRGQQVTLSCSPISGHRSVSWYQQTPGQGLQFLFEYFSETQRNKGNFPGRFSGRQFSNSRSEMNVSTLELGDSALYLCASSYATGANYGYTFGSGTRLTVV.

This clonotype has a handful of counts. V is TRBV6-2 or TRBV6-3 and J is TRBJ2-1; tentatively, D is TRBD1 (5 bases). Looked up from germline, CDR1 is MNHEY and CDR2 is SVGEGT. V was trimmed by 8 bases and J by 6 bases, leaving 14 bases between them. CDR3 length: 13 residues. CDR3 residues: CASSRGWGNEQFF. As DNA, the CDR3 is TGTGCCAGCTCTAGGGGATGGGGCAATGAGCAGTTCTTC.

Points on this clonotype: A read error is possible here, since a much larger clone lies one base away. The chain recombines TRBV2 with TRBJ2-3; D is unresolved. V was cut by 3 bases and J by 6 bases, with 13 bases left in between. In germline, CDR1 is SNHLY, CDR2 FYNNEI. The CDR3 consists of 14 residues. In DNA, the CDR3 is TGTGCCAGCAGTGACCGTTCAGTAATGGATACGCAGTATTTT. This translates into CASSDRSVMDTQYF.

This clonotype came up a few times. DNA for the CDR3: TGTGCCAGCAGCCCCCCTAACCATTGGGATACGCAGTATTTT. Protein sequence: CASSPPNHWDTQYF. The genes are TRBV3-1 and TRBJ2-3; D remains unclear. The germline CDR1 and CDR2 sequences are LGHDT and YNNKEL (reference sequence). This CDR3 contains 14 residues. Trimming shortened V by 4 bases and J by 6 bases, and 14 bases separated the two germline ends.

V gene TRBV6-2 or TRBV6-3 combines with J gene TRBJ2-1, with no clear D. The CDR3 is 15 amino acids. V gave up 0 bases and J gave up 1 base, with 7 bases separating them. Germline V gene data show CDR1 as MNHEY and CDR2 as SVGEGT. CDR3 amino acids: CASSYSEESYNEQFF. The DNA of the CDR3 is TGTGCCAGCAGTTACTCAGAAGAGTCCTACAATGAGCAGTTCTTC.

Only a few counts were recorded for this clonotype. CDR3 protein: CASSVPGGNQPQHF. The CDR3 nucleotides read TGTGCCAGCAGCGTTCCGGGAGGGAATCAGCCCCAGCATTTT. This chain joins TRBV7-2 and TRBJ1-5; the D is unclear. Germline loops: CDR1 SGHTA, CDR2 FQGNSA. The CDR3 covers 14 residues. V was cut by 5 bases and J by 4 bases, with 12 bases left in between.

This clonotype was seen repeatedly, ten times or more. The chain carries TRBV12-3 or TRBV12-4 and TRBJ1-5; D not resolved. V lost 0 bases and J 4 bases, leaving 7 bases between the germline ends. The CDR3 covers 14 residues. DNA of the CDR3: TGTGCCAGCAGTTTAGCTGGGCCTAATCAGCCCCAGCATTTT. Its protein is CASSLAGPNQPQHF.

There are a few counts of this clonotype. The chain has TRBV5-6 and TRBJ2-1; TRBD2 aligns across 8 bases. Germline-derived CDR1 and CDR2 are SGHDT and YYEEEE. There are 15 residues in the CDR3. After removal of 4 bases from V and 4 bases from J, the junction contained 7 bases not matched to a gene. CDR3 nucleotides: TGTGCCAGCAGCCATAGCGGGGAAGGATACAATGAGCAGTTCTTC. Translation gives CASSHSGEGYNEQFF.

The J gene is TRBJ2-1, the V gene TRBV9; TRBD2 might be the D (6 bases). This CDR3 region has 16 residues. Trimming took 2 bases from V and 0 from J, leaving 12 bases between them. In germline, CDR1 is SGDLS, CDR2 YYNGEE. As DNA, the CDR3 is TGTGCCAGCAGCGTTGGCGGGGCTAACTCCTACAATGAGCAGTTCTTC. This gives the protein CASSVGGANSYNEQFF.

This chain uses TRBV5-4 with TRBJ2-1; 10 bases agree with TRBD1. Germline V gene data show CDR1 as SGHNT and CDR2 as YYREEE (reference sequence). The length of the CDR3 is 15 residues. The V and J ends lost 2 bases and 8 bases, in that order; junction bases with no gene match: 7. The CDR3 DNA reads TGTGCCAGCAGCTTACCGGGACAGGGGTTGGATGAGCAGTTCTTC. It is translated as CASSLPGQGLDEQFF.

This clonotype has just a few counts. The chain has TRBV7-9 and TRBJ2-2; D gene unclear. The CDR3 loop spans 14 amino acids. V was shortened by 0 bases and J by 5 bases, with 7 bases between the two germline ends. In germline, CDR1 is SEHNR, CDR2 FQNEAQ (reference sequence). CDR3 nucleotides: TGTGCCAGCAGCTTAGCGCTCGGAACCGGGGAGCTGTTTTTT. This sequence encodes CASSLALGTGELFF.

This rearrangement joins TRBV5-5 to TRBJ1-1; 7 bases match TRBD1. Germline trimming cut 2 bases from V and 5 bases from J; bases unmatched to any gene: 6. Germline V gene sequence: CDR1 SGHKS, CDR2 YYEKEE (reference sequence). The CDR3 has 14 amino acids. The CDR3 coding sequence is TGTGCCAGCAGCTTCGGACAGGAGCATACTGAAGCTTTCTTT. It yields the protein CASSFGQEHTEAFF.

This clonotype occurred a few times. The chain combines TRBV4-3 with TRBJ2-4; maybe TRBD2 (6 bases). V lost 4 bases and J lost 2, with 12 bases in between. This CDR3 spans 15 amino acids. Germline CDR1 and CDR2: LGHNA and YSLEER. The CDR3 nucleotides are TGCGCCAGCAGCCCCACAGGAGGGACCAAAAACATTCAGTACTTC. Protein product: CASSPTGGTKNIQYF.

The CDR3 here is CAISESLGKDRRELHDTQYF. The CDR3 coding sequence is TGTGCCATCAGTGAGTCTCTGGGTAAGGATCGGCGGGAACTACACGATACGCAGTATTTT. The rearrangement joins TRBV10-3 to TRBJ2-3; D possibly corresponds to TRBD2 (6 bases). The germline V gene encodes CDR1 ENHRY and CDR2 SYGVKD. Trimming removed 0 bases at V and 6 bases at J, with 28 bases between. This CDR3 contains 20 residues.

The sample holds a few counts of this clonotype. The chain recombines TRBV6-5 with TRBJ2-1; D is uncertain. Germline-derived CDR1 and CDR2 are MNHEY and SVGAGI. V shed 2 bases and J shed 8 bases, with 13 bases lying between them. The CDR3 is 14 amino acids. The CDR3 here is CASSYLSGVDEQFF. The CDR3 bases are TGTGCCAGCAGTTACCTGTCCGGAGTGGATGAGCAGTTCTTC.